The 20 T cell receptor beta chains below all came from one sample that was sequenced in a study of blood T cell repertoires in COVID-19. The data were produced by immunoSEQ multiplex PCR, yet TCRdb's version contains in-frame clones alone and is incomplete. The sample has under 120,000 clones; 70% to 90% are singletons. Sequencing was carried out using peripheral blood. The source of these receptors is a human donor in a cohort sampled during active COVID-19.

In nucleotides, the CDR3 is TGTGCCAGCAGCGCGACTAGCGGGGACTACAATGAGCAGTTCTTC. As protein: CASSATSGDYNEQFF. V gene TRBV11-2 combines with J gene TRBJ2-1, with 11 bases matching TRBD2. The CDR3 has 15 amino acids. V lost 5 bases and J lost 3; bases outside the gene matches: 3. Germline V gene lookup returns CDR1 SGHAT and CDR2 FQNNGV.

This clone was detected a few times. This chain links TRBV10-1 with TRBJ2-2; 7 bases agree with TRBD1. The V gene's germline CDR1 is WNHNN and CDR2 SYGVQD (reference sequence). CDR3 length equals 13 residues. V lost 5 bases to trimming and J lost 6 bases; unmatched junction nucleotides: 3. CDR3 in DNA: TGCGCCAGCAGTATCACAGGGGCCGGGGAGCTGTTTTTT. Translated, it gives CASSITGAGELFF.

The chain recombines TRBV3-1 (or the pseudogene TRBV3-2) with TRBJ2-1; 8 nucleotides match TRBD2. V lost 4 bases, J lost 4 bases, and 9 bases stayed unmatched. Germline V CDR1 and CDR2: LGHDT, YNNKEL (reference sequence). The CDR3 is 16 amino acids. The DNA of the CDR3 is TGTGCCAGCAGCCCTGGGGGCGGGAGGACTTACAATGAGCAGTTCTTC. Translation: CASSPGGGRTYNEQFF.

The chain couples TRBV6-5 to TRBJ2-7; possibly TRBD1 for D (6 bases). Germline lookup yields CDR1 MNHEY and CDR2 SVGAGI. The length of the CDR3 is 15 residues. V was cut by 0 bases and J by 7 bases, with 16 bases left in between. The CDR3 reads CASSYSVTGLREQYF. CDR3 coding DNA: TGTGCCAGCAGTTACTCGGTTACAGGGTTGAGAGAGCAGTACTTC.

The chain is built from TRBV29-1 and TRBJ2-2, with 9 bases identical to TRBD1. The ends lost 2 bases at V and 7 bases at J; junction bases unmatched: 8. The CDR3 has 15 residues. Germline CDR1 and CDR2: SQVTM and ANQGSEA. CDR3 sequence: CSVENRDRANGELFF. For the CDR3, the DNA is TGCAGCGTTGAAAACCGGGACAGGGCTAACGGGGAGCTGTTTTTT.

This rearrangement joins TRBV6-1 to TRBJ1-2, with unresolved D. The CDR3 totals 16 residues. Between the trimmed V and J ends, which lost 3 bases and 7 bases, there was a span of 21 bases. Germline-derived CDR1 and CDR2 are MNHNS and SASEGT. As DNA, the CDR3 is TGTGCCAGCAGTGATTCGACCGGGCGGAGGTTCGGTGGCTACACCTTC. Its protein is CASSDSTGRRFGGYTF.

The rearrangement joins TRBV5-4 to TRBJ2-2, with D perhaps matching TRBD2 (6 bases). Germline V gene data show CDR1 as SGHNT and CDR2 as YYREEE (reference sequence). V was clipped by 4 bases and J by 6 bases, with 10 bases between them. The CDR3 is 13 amino acids. The CDR3 DNA follows: TGTGCCAGCAGCCCTGCGGGGTCCGGGGAGCTGTTTTTT. It yields the protein CASSPAGSGELFF.

This sequence joins TRBV21-1 and TRBJ2-7; no DNA check was done on the table's D call, TRBD1. TRBV21-1 is a documented pseudogene. This CDR3 is 14 amino acids long. The CDR3 here is CASTQVDRNYEQYF. The DNA of the CDR3 is TGTGCCAGCACCCAAGTCGACAGGAACTACGAGCAGTACTTC.

This chain connects TRBV10-3 to TRBJ2-6; a possible D gene is TRBD2 (5 bases). The germline gives CDR1 ENHRY, CDR2 SYGVKD. This CDR3 has 13 amino acids. Trimming pared 8 bases from V and 0 bases from J, leaving 5 bases between. The CDR3 is CAILASGANVLTF. DNA of the CDR3: TGTGCCATCCTAGCCTCTGGGGCCAACGTCCTGACTTTC.

The rearrangement links TRBV5-1 to TRBJ1-1, with D perhaps TRBD1 (5 bases). The V end lost 4 bases, the J end lost 1 base, and 11 bases lay between the germline ends. CDR1 is SGHRS and CDR2 is YFSETQ in the germline V gene. The CDR3 spans 14 residues. This CDR3 reads CASSRSDRNTEAFF. The DNA for the CDR3 is TGCGCCAGCAGCCGGTCCGACAGGAACACTGAAGCTTTCTTT.

This sequence joins TRBV28 and TRBJ1-2; TRBD1 matches at 9 bases. V trimming: 5 bases; J trimming: 4 bases; junction bases outside the gene matches: 5. The length of the CDR3 is 14 residues. Germline V gene lookup returns CDR1 MDHEN and CDR2 SYDVKM. Written as DNA, the CDR3 is TGTGCCAGCAGTACGACAGGGGGGGGCTATGGCTACACCTTC. Translating it yields CASSTTGGGYGYTF.

This chain connects TRBV4-1 to TRBJ2-1, with TRBD2 matching over 10 bases. The CDR3 is made up of 20 amino acids. Germline loops: CDR1 MGHRA, CDR2 YSYEKL. Germline trimming cut 0 bases from V and 0 bases from J; bases unmatched to any gene: 11. CDR3 DNA: TGCGCCAGCAGCCAAGACGTTTCACTAGCGGGGCTAAGCTCCTACAATGAGCAGTTCTTC. Its translation is CASSQDVSLAGLSSYNEQFF.

In its sample, this clone was seen once. The rearrangement links TRBV9 to TRBJ1-1; 7 nucleotides line up with TRBD1. The germline gives CDR1 SGDLS, CDR2 YYNGEE. The CDR3 is made up of 15 amino acids. J lost 5 bases, V lost 3 bases, and 10 bases had no gene match. CDR3 nucleotides: TGTGCCAGCAGCGCCACAGGGGCGTCGACGACTGAAGCTTTCTTT. Translating gives CASSATGASTTEAFF.

This sequence joins TRBV20-1 and TRBJ2-7; TRBD2 matches at 7 bases. CDR1 is DFQATT, CDR2 SNEGSKA, per germline (reference sequence). The CDR3 covers 13 residues. V lost 3 bases and J lost 3; bases outside the gene matches: 5. In DNA, the CDR3 is TGCAGTGCTAGTACTAGCGCTAACTACGAGCAGTACTTC. Its translation is CSASTSANYEQYF.

The chain recombines TRBV7-6 with TRBJ2-5; no clear D gene. V dropped 3 bases and J dropped 2 bases, with 10 bases sitting between them. CDR1 and CDR2 from the germline V gene are SGHVS and FNYEAQ. This CDR3 has 14 amino acids. The CDR3 DNA is TGTGCCAGCAGCTTTCCTTGGGCACAAGAGACCCAGTACTTC. This encodes CASSFPWAQETQYF.

The J gene is TRBJ2-3, the V gene TRBV21-1; the table gives TRBD2 as D, unverified against the DNA. TRBV21-1 is annotated as a pseudogene. This CDR3 has 14 amino acids. The CDR3 sequence: CAPGSNEVTDTQYF. The CDR3 DNA is TGTGCACCTGGGTCGAACGAGGTCACAGATACGCAGTATTTT.

This clone showed up just a few times. The chain employs TRBV4-2 and TRBJ1-1; the D is unclear. Trimming stripped 1 base from V and 5 bases from J, with 11 bases between. CDR3 length: 14 residues. Germline V CDR1 and CDR2: LGHNA, YNFKEQ. CDR3 residues: CASSQAARSTEAFF. CDR3 bases: TGTGCCAGCAGCCAAGCGGCCAGGTCTACTGAAGCTTTCTTT.

The chain combines TRBV11-2 with TRBJ1-1; D gene ambiguous. Germline loops: CDR1 SGHAT, CDR2 FQNNGV. The CDR3 covers 13 residues. Trimming stripped 5 bases from V and 0 bases from J, with 7 bases between. The CDR3 DNA sequence: TGTGCCAGCAGCAGTCAGATGAACACTGAAGCTTTCTTT. Its translation: CASSSQMNTEAFF.

This rearrangement joins TRBV7-9 to TRBJ2-1; TRBD1 matches 8 bases. The V gene's germline CDR1 is SEHNR and CDR2 FQNEAQ (reference sequence). J was trimmed by 2 bases and V by 5 bases; bases with no gene match: 8. The CDR3 is made up of 16 amino acids. CDR3 region: CASSRERQGTYNEQFF. CDR3 bases: TGTGCCAGCAGCCGAGAAAGACAGGGGACCTACAATGAGCAGTTCTTC.

This rearrangement joins TRBV2 to TRBJ1-2; no definite D call. The CDR3 runs 13 residues. Germline CDR1 SNHLY, CDR2 FYNNEI. V lost 5 bases to trimming and J lost 0 bases, with 7 bases between them. CDR3 in amino acids: CASSPEANYGYTF. The CDR3 coding sequence is TGTGCCAGCAGTCCCGAGGCTAACTATGGCTACACCTTC.